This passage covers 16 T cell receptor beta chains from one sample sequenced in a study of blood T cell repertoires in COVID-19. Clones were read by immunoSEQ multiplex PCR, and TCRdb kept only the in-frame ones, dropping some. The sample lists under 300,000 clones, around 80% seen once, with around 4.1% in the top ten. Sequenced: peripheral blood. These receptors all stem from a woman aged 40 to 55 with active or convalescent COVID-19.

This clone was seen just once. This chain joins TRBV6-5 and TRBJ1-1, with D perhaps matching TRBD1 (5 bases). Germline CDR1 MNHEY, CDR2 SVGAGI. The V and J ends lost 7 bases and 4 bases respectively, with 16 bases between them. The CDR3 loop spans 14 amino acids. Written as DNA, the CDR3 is TGTGCCAGCACCGACGGGGGTGGGGTCACTGAAGCTTTCTTT. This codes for CASTDGGGVTEAFF.

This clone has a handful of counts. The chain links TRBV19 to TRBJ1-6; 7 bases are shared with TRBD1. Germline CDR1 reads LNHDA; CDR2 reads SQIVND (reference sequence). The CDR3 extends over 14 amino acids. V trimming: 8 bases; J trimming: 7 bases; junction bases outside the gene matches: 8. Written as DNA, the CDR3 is TGTGCCAGTGGGGCTCGGGACAGCAATTCACCCCTCCACTTT. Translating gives CASGARDSNSPLHF.

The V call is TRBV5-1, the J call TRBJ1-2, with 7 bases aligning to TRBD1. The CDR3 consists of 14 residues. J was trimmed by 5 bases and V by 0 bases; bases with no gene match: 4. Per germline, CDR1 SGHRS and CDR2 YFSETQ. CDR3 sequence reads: CASSLEGGLYGYTF. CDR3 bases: TGCGCCAGCAGCTTGGAAGGGGGCCTGTATGGCTACACCTTC. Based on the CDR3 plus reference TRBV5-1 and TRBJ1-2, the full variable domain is KAGVTQTPRYLIKTRGQQVTLSCSPISGHRSVSWYQQTPGQGLQFLFEYFSETQRNKGNFPGRFSGRQFSNSRSEMNVSTLELGDSALYLCASSLEGGLYGYTFGSGTRLTVV.

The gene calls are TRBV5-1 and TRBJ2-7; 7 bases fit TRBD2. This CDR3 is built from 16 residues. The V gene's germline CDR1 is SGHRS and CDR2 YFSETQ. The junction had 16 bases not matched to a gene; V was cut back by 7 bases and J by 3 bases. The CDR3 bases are TGCGCCAGCTCCCCTACCGGGAGCCGGGGGGACTACGAGCAGTACGTC. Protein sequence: CASSPTGSRGDYEQYV.

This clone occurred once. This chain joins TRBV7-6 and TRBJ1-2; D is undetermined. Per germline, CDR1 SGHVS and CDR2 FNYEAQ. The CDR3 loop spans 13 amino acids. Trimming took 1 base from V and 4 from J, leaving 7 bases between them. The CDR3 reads CASSLGSGYGYTF. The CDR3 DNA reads TGTGCCAGCAGCTTAGGGTCCGGCTATGGCTACACCTTC.

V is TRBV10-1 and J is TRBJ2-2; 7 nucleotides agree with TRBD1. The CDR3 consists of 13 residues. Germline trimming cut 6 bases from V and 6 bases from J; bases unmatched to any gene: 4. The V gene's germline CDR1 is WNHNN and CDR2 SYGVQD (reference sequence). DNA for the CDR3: TGCGCCAGCAGCGCAGGGGGACCCGGGGAGCTGTTTTTT. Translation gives CASSAGGPGELFF.

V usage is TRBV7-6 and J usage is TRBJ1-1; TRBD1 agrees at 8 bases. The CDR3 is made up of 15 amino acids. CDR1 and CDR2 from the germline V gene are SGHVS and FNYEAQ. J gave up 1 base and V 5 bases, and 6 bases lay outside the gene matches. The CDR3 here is CASSGYRGRNTEAFF. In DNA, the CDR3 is TGTGCCAGCAGCGGATACAGGGGGAGGAACACTGAAGCTTTCTTT.

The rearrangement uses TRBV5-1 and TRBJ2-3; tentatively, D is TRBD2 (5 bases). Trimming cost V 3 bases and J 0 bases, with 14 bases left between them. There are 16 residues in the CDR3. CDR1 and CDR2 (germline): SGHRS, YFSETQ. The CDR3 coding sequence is TGCGCCAGCAGCTGGACTGAGACCAAGAGCACAGATACGCAGTATTTT. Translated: CASSWTETKSTDTQYF. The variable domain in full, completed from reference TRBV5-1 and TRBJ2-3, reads KAGVTQTPRYLIKTRGQQVTLSCSPISGHRSVSWYQQTPGQGLQFLFEYFSETQRNKGNFPGRFSGRQFSNSRSEMNVSTLELGDSALYLCASSWTETKSTDTQYFGPGTRLTVL.

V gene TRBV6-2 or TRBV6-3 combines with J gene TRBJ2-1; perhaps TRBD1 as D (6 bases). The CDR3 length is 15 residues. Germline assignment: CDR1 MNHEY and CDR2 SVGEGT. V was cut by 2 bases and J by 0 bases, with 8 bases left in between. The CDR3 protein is CASSYGTPSYNEQFF. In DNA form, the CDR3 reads TGTGCCAGCAGTTACGGGACACCCTCCTACAATGAGCAGTTCTTC.

CDR3 coding DNA: TGTGCCACCAGTGACGCAGGGGCTGGTCAGCCCCAGCATTTT. It yields the protein CATSDAGAGQPQHF. This chain links TRBV24-1 with TRBJ1-5; TRBD1 might be the D (6 bases). Germline V CDR1 and CDR2: KGHDR, SFDVKD. The CDR3 runs to 14 residues. V shed 4 bases and J shed 6 bases, with 12 bases lying between them.

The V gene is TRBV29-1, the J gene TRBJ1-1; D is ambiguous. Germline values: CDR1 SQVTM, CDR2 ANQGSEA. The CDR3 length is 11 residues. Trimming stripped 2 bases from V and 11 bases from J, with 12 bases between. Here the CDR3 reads CSVEQGRQAFF. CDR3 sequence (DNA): TGCAGCGTTGAACAAGGCAGGCAGGCTTTCTTT.

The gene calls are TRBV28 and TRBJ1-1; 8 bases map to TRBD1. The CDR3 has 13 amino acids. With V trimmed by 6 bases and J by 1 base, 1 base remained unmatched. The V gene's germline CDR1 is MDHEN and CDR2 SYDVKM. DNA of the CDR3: TGTGCCAGCAGAGGACAGGGGAACACTGAAGCTTTCTTT. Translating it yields CASRGQGNTEAFF.

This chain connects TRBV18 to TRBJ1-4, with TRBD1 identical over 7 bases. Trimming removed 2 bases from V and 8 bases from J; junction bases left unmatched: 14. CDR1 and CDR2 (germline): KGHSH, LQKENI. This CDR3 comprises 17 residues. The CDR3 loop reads CASSPVVRGMSREKLFF. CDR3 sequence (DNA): TGTGCCAGCTCACCAGTTGTCAGGGGGATGTCCAGAGAAAAACTGTTTTTT.

The CDR3 coding sequence is TGTGCCAGCTCTGTAACAGGGGGGCAGCCCCAGCATTTT. Protein sequence: CASSVTGGQPQHF. The gene calls are TRBV2 and TRBJ1-5; 8 bases map to TRBD1. V shed 8 bases and J 7 bases; nucleotides not matched to a gene: 7. The germline CDR1 and CDR2 sequences are SNHLY and FYNNEI. This CDR3 is built from 13 residues.

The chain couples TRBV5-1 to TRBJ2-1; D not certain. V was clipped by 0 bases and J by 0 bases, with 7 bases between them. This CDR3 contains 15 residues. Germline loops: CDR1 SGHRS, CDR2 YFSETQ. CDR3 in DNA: TGCGCCAGCAGCTTGGGCTCGAGCTCCTACAATGAGCAGTTCTTC. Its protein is CASSLGSSSYNEQFF.

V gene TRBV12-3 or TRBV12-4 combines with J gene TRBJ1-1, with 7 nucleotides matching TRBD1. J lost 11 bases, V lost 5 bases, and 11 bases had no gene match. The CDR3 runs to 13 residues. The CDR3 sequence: CASSPGQALKAFF. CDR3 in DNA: TGTGCCAGCAGTCCCGGACAGGCTTTAAAGGCTTTCTTT.